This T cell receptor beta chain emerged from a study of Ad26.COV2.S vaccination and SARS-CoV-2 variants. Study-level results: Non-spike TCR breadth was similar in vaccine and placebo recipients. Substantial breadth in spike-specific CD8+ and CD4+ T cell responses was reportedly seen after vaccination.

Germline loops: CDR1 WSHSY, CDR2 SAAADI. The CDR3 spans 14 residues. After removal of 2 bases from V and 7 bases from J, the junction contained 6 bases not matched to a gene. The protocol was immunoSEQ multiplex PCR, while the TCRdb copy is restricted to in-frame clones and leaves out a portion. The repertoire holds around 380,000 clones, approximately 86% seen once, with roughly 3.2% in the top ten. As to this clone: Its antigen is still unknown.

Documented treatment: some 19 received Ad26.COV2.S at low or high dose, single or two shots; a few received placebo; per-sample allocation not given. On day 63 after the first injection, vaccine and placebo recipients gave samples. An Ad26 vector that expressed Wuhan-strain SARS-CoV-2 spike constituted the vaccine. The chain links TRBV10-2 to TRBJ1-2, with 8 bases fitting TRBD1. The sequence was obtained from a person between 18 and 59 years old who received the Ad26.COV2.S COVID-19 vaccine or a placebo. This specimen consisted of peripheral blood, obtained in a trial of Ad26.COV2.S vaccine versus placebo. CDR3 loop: CASSEADRGGGYTF. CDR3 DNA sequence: TGCGCCAGCAGTGAGGCCGACAGGGGAGGTGGCTACACCTTC.